Following are 27 T cell receptor beta chains from one sample sequenced in a study of blood T cells in healthy people across ages (dated by TCRdb to between 2014 and 2016). To prepare the library, 5' RACE was applied. Instrument used: Illumina HiSeq 2500. A second PCR of roughly 6 to 11 cycles was performed with a sample-barcoded 5' primer and a J-beta primer mix. Clones were called with MiXCR by TCRdb after fastp trimmed the public reads at Q25, and only in-frame beta chains were retained. Each CDR3 protein gets just one entry, which takes the most common genes and DNA from the rows behind it. The sample table records 1.5 million to 2 million distinct CDR3 sequences; 28% of these occur just once. The top ten hold roughly 8.2% of the sample. Sequencing was carried out using blood. The receptors come from a woman in her 30s in good health.

This clonotype appeared many times. One end of the junction fails to match germline, which may point to a read error. This chain joins TRBV4-1 and TRBJ2-7, with 11 bases aligning to TRBD1. The CDR3 loop spans 15 amino acids. Germline-derived CDR1 and CDR2 are MGHRA and YSYEKL. This chain's CDR3 is CASSQPGQGVYEQYF. The CDR3 bases are TGTGCCAGCAGTCAGCCGGGACAGGGGGTCTACGAGCAGTACTTC.

The table lists this clonotype with many counts. In DNA form, the CDR3 reads TGTGCCAGCAGCGAGATACTAGCGGGCGCCACTCATTCCAGGAGCGAGCAGTACTTC. Translation gives CASSEILAGATHSRSEQYF. The rearrangement links TRBV7-8 to TRBJ2-7; 9 positions match TRBD2. V lost 5 bases, J lost 6 bases, and 23 bases stayed unmatched. This CDR3 region has 19 residues. Per the germline V gene, CDR1 is SGHVS and CDR2 is FQNEAQ.

J is TRBJ2-5 and V is TRBV3-1; TRBD1 or TRBD2 may be the D gene (5 bases each). The germline V gene encodes CDR1 LGHDT and CDR2 YNNKEL (reference sequence). CDR3 size: 17 residues. Trimming stripped 2 bases from V and 0 bases from J, with 16 bases between. The CDR3 DNA is TGTGCCAGCAGCCAATCCCGGGACGGCAGGTACCAAGAGACCCAGTACTTC. Translating it yields CASSQSRDGRYQETQYF.

This clonotype has a handful of counts. The rearrangement links TRBV10-2 to TRBJ1-5; D unclear. Germline CDR1 reads WSHSY; CDR2 reads SAAADI. The length of the CDR3 is 16 residues. V gave up 3 bases and J gave up 1 base, with 13 bases separating them. This CDR3 is CASSDMREGSNQPQHF. CDR3 in DNA: TGCGCCAGCAGTGACATGAGGGAAGGGAGCAATCAGCCCCAGCATTTT.

This chain links TRBV5-1 with TRBJ2-5; a weak D match, TRBD2 (5 bases). Trimming took 5 bases from V and 5 from J, leaving 19 bases between them. The CDR3 extends over 15 amino acids. The germline CDR1 and CDR2 sequences are SGHRS and YFSETQ. The CDR3 reads CASRLDPTLGETQYF. The CDR3 DNA is TGCGCCAGCAGACTAGACCCTACCCTGGGGGAGACCCAGTACTTC.

The CDR3 DNA is TGTGCCAGCAGTCCCCCGACTGGACTCAATGAAAAACTGTTTTTT. Its protein product is CASSPPTGLNEKLFF. The chain carries TRBV12-3 or TRBV12-4 and TRBJ1-4; D remains unclear. The CDR3 is 15 residues long. Trimming shortened V by 5 bases and J by 5 bases, and 15 bases separated the two germline ends.

The chain recombines TRBV20-1 with TRBJ2-3; 7 bases fit TRBD2. The CDR3 length is 14 residues. V shed 1 base and J 2 bases; nucleotides not matched to a gene: 3. Germline V lookup: CDR1 DFQATT, CDR2 SNEGSKA (reference sequence). The CDR3 coding sequence is TGCAGTGCTAGAGTTAGCGGGCCCACAGATACGCAGTATTTT. This codes for CSARVSGPTDTQYF.

V and J are TRBV12-3 or TRBV12-4 and TRBJ2-3, with D possibly matching TRBD1 (6 bases). Trimming removed 5 bases at V and 1 base at J, with 16 bases between. This CDR3 contains 16 residues. The chain's CDR3 is CASSLNTGRGTDTQYF. The CDR3 region has the DNA TGTGCCAGCAGTCTCAATACAGGGAGAGGCACAGATACGCAGTATTTT.

This clonotype occurred many times. This chain uses TRBV7-2 with TRBJ1-4; TRBD1 matches at 9 bases. Looked up from germline, CDR1 is SGHTA and CDR2 is FQGNSA. The CDR3 contains 13 residues. V lost 1 base, J lost 12 bases, and 3 bases stayed unmatched. Here the CDR3 DNA reads TGTGCCAGCAGCTTAGAGAGGGACAGGGAACTGTTTTTT. It is translated as CASSLERDRELFF.

Regarding this clonotype: A junction end diverges from the germline sequence, so it may reflect a read error. The chain uses TRBV6-4 and TRBJ2-3; 10 bases fit TRBD2. CDR3 length: 15 residues. The V gene's germline CDR1 is MRHNA and CDR2 SNTAGT. CDR3 protein: CASRETSGLTDTQDF. The CDR3 bases are TGTGCCAGCAGGGAGACTAGCGGGCTCACAGATACGCAGGATTTT.

The chain joins TRBV5-5 to TRBJ2-7; possibly TRBD2 for D (6 bases). This CDR3 comprises 14 residues. Per germline, CDR1 SGHKS and CDR2 YYEKEE (reference sequence). The V gene lost 5 bases and the J gene lost 2 bases, with 14 bases spanning the gap. The CDR3 loop is CASSWGGTAYEQYF. In DNA form, the CDR3 reads TGTGCCAGCAGTTGGGGCGGGACGGCCTACGAGCAGTACTTC. The whole variable domain, remainder taken from reference TRBV5-5 and TRBJ2-7, is DAGVTQSPTHLIKTRGQQVTLRCSPISGHKSVSWYQQVLGQGPQFIFQYYEKEERGRGNFPDRFSARQFPNYSSELNVNALLLGDSALYLCASSWGGTAYEQYFGPGTRLTVT.

V is TRBV7-8 and J is TRBJ1-2, with TRBD1 matching 7 bases. Germline V gene sequence: CDR1 SGHVS, CDR2 FQNEAQ. The trim removed 4 bases at V and 3 bases at J, leaving 8 bases unmatched. The CDR3 is made up of 15 amino acids. This CDR3 is CASSSYRGPDYGYTF. The CDR3 DNA follows: TGTGCCAGCAGCTCCTACAGGGGTCCGGACTATGGCTACACCTTC.

V is TRBV19 and J is TRBJ1-5; TRBD1 matches 8 bases. The CDR3 is 16 amino acids. Unmatched junction bases numbered 12, after V lost 10 bases and J lost 1 base. CDR1 LNHDA and CDR2 SQIVND come from the germline V gene (reference sequence). The CDR3 loop reads CATTTGQGQSNQPQHF. The CDR3 DNA sequence: TGTGCCACCACCACAGGACAGGGACAAAGCAATCAGCCCCAGCATTTT.

At least ten counts were recorded for this clonotype. This rearrangement joins TRBV9 to TRBJ2-5, with 14 bases aligning to TRBD2. Germline CDR1 and CDR2: SGDLS and YYNGEE. Trimming removed 3 bases from V and 4 bases from J; junction bases left unmatched: 8. The CDR3 spans 17 residues. The CDR3: CASSGGGLAGVGETQYF. The CDR3 region has the DNA TGTGCCAGCAGCGGGGGGGGACTAGCGGGAGTTGGAGAGACCCAGTACTTC.

The chain is built from TRBV7-2 and TRBJ2-3; 8 nucleotides line up with TRBD2. Looked up from germline, CDR1 is SGHTA and CDR2 is FQGNSA. The trim removed 4 bases at V and 6 bases at J, leaving 18 bases unmatched. CDR3 size: 18 residues. The CDR3 loop reads CASSSTRLARGVGDTQYF. The CDR3 coding sequence is TGTGCCAGCAGCTCGACTCGACTAGCGAGGGGGGTTGGGGATACGCAGTATTTT.

This clonotype appeared once. The J gene is TRBJ2-3, the V gene TRBV20-1; D unclear. Trimming left V 2 bases short and J 0 bases short, with 6 bases between. Germline-derived CDR1 and CDR2 are DFQATT and SNEGSKA (reference sequence). This CDR3 has 13 residues. In nucleotides, the CDR3 is TGCAGTGCTAGACACCGGAGCACAGATACGCAGTATTTT. This gives the protein CSARHRSTDTQYF.

This clonotype was counted ten times or more. Here the CDR3 reads CAISESLASDTQYF. CDR3 bases: TGTGCCATCAGTGAGTCGCTAGCATCAGATACGCAGTATTTT. The chain combines TRBV10-3 with TRBJ2-3; the D gene is possibly TRBD2 (5 bases). Germline V CDR1 and CDR2: ENHRY, SYGVKD. V dropped 0 bases and J dropped 4 bases, with 8 bases sitting between them. The CDR3 is made up of 14 amino acids.

With respect to this clonotype: Its ends do not fully match the called genes, so a read error is possible. The chain links TRBV5-6 to TRBJ2-5, with D hard to call. The CDR3 covers 13 residues. Germline CDR1 and CDR2: SGHDT and YYEEEE. The CDR3 DNA is TGTGCCAGCAGCTTTGAAGACGGGTCGACCCGGTACTTC. The encoded protein is CASSFEDGSTRYF. Using reference TRBV5-6 and TRBJ2-5 for the parts outside the CDR3, the full variable domain is DAGVTQSPTHLIKTRGQQVTLRCSPKSGHDTVSWYQQALGQGPQFIFQYYEEEERQRGNFPDRFSGHQFPNYSSELNVNALLLGDSALYLCASSFEDGSTRYFGPGTRLLVL.

The CDR3 DNA sequence: TGCAGTGCTATCGCTCCGGGACAGCCTAACTATGGCTACACCTTC. Protein sequence: CSAIAPGQPNYGYTF. The chain combines TRBV20-1 with TRBJ1-2; 7 nucleotides match TRBD1. Per germline, CDR1 DFQATT and CDR2 SNEGSKA (reference sequence). After removal of 4 bases from V and 0 bases from J, the junction contained 8 bases not matched to a gene. CDR3 size: 15 residues.

V usage is TRBV6-2 or TRBV6-3 and J usage is TRBJ1-1; D unclear. The CDR3 is 14 residues long. CDR1 is MNHEY and CDR2 is SVGEGT in the germline V gene. Trimming took off 0 bases at V and 7 bases at J, with 12 bases between the two ends. The CDR3 here is CASSYSRTANEAFF. Here the CDR3 DNA reads TGTGCCAGCAGTTACTCCCGAACGGCCAATGAAGCTTTCTTT.

This clonotype was seen a handful of times. This sequence joins TRBV4-1 and TRBJ1-5, with unresolved D. Germline V gives CDR1 MGHRA, CDR2 YSYEKL. This CDR3 contains 16 residues. V dropped 2 bases and J dropped 0 bases, with 11 bases sitting between them. The CDR3 loop reads CASSQSNIHSNQPQHF. CDR3 bases: TGCGCCAGCAGCCAATCGAACATCCATAGCAATCAGCCCCAGCATTTT.

The genes are TRBV12-3 or TRBV12-4 and TRBJ1-2; maybe TRBD1 (5 bases). V dropped 7 bases and J dropped 7 bases, with 16 bases sitting between them. The CDR3 totals 13 residues. CDR3 DNA sequence: TGTGCCAGCAACTTGGCCCCCGGGGGTGGCTACACCTTC. It is translated as CASNLAPGGGYTF.

The V gene is TRBV7-9, the J gene TRBJ2-1; D is possibly TRBD1 (6 bases). The germline V gene encodes CDR1 SEHNR and CDR2 FQNEAQ (reference sequence). V lost 4 bases and J 9 bases, leaving 10 bases between the germline ends. The CDR3 has 12 residues. The CDR3 is CASSWLGGEQFF. The DNA of the CDR3 is TGTGCCAGCAGCTGGTTAGGGGGTGAGCAGTTCTTC.

This clonotype was counted ten times or more. This chain links TRBV7-9 with TRBJ2-7; D perhaps matches TRBD2 (6 bases). Deletions cut 5 bases from V and 0 bases from J, with 14 bases between. CDR1 SEHNR and CDR2 FQNEAQ come from the germline V gene (reference sequence). The CDR3 has 15 residues. The CDR3 loop is CASSPSRLVSYEQYF. CDR3 in DNA: TGTGCCAGCAGCCCTTCCAGACTAGTCTCCTACGAGCAGTACTTC.

This chain uses TRBV20-1 with TRBJ1-2; TRBD1 matches at 9 bases. This CDR3 has 15 amino acids. Trimming at V came to 1 base and at J to 4 bases, leaving 7 bases not matched to a gene. CDR1 and CDR2 from the germline V gene are DFQATT and SNEGSKA (reference sequence). This CDR3 is CSARVRTGVGYGYTF. CDR3 nucleotide sequence: TGCAGTGCTAGAGTCAGGACAGGGGTGGGCTATGGCTACACCTTC.

CDR3 nucleotide sequence: TGTGCCAGCATGGGGACAGGGGGCTATGCTGGGGCCAACGTCCTGACTTTC. This gives the protein CASMGTGGYAGANVLTF. The chain recombines TRBV7-2 with TRBJ2-6; 12 bases align to TRBD1. From germline, CDR1 is SGHTA and CDR2 FQGNSA. Trimming removed 7 bases from V and 2 bases from J; junction bases left unmatched: 6. The CDR3 is 17 amino acids.

V gene TRBV20-1 combines with J gene TRBJ2-3; 14 bases match TRBD2. Looked up from germline, CDR1 is DFQATT and CDR2 is SNEGSKA (reference sequence). The CDR3 has 15 residues. The ends lost 5 bases at V and 6 bases at J; junction bases unmatched: 7. As DNA, the CDR3 is TGCAGTGCTCGAGGGACTAGCGGGAGCGGGGATACGCAGTATTTT. It specifies CSARGTSGSGDTQYF.